This note documents a single TCR beta chain sequence. Antigen unknown. The entry originates in a study of T cell responses to AZD1222 COVID-19 vaccine. Whole-study findings and limits: Two AZD1222 doses significantly raised spike-specific TCR breadth and depth over controls. Most donors were white British, females outnumbered males, and clonal diversity was possibly underestimated. Baseline seropositivity characterized only six AZD1222 recipients. No day 14 peak samples; only post-peak repertoires were characterized.

Germline V gene lookup returns CDR1 LGHDT and CDR2 YNNKEL (reference sequence). With 1 base clipped from V and 11 bases from J, the junction kept 6 bases outside the gene matches. CDR3 size: 13 residues. Produced via immunoSEQ multiplex PCR; TCRdb's table is partial and in-frame only. Of under 150,000 clones in the sample, 92% were seen once. This chain links TRBV3-1 (or the pseudogene TRBV3-2) with TRBJ1-1; TRBD1 matches 8 bases. The specimen comprised peripheral blood, sampled 28 days after the second AZD1222 dose. The receptor comes from an adult who received the AZD1222 COVID-19 vaccine. Here the CDR3 reads CASSQGTGITAFF. CDR3 coding DNA: TGTGCCAGCAGCCAAGGGACAGGGATTACGGCTTTCTTT.